Below are 9 T cell receptor beta chains sequenced from a single sample in a study of Ad26.COV2.S vaccination and SARS-CoV-2 variants. Clones were sequenced by immunoSEQ multiplex PCR, and TCRdb holds only the in-frame ones, with some missing. In the table there are a few hundred thousand clones, around 88% of which are singletons. The treatment was: roughly 20 received Ad26.COV2.S at low or high dose, single or two shots; roughly five received placebo; per-sample allocation not given. Specimen acquisition occurred on day 63 following the initial vaccine or placebo injection. The material sequenced was peripheral blood, taken in a trial of Ad26.COV2.S vaccine versus placebo. These receptors were obtained from a person between 18 and 65 years old who received the Ad26.COV2.S COVID-19 vaccine or a placebo.

The chain uses TRBV18 and TRBJ2-2, with TRBD2 matching 12 bases. CDR1 and CDR2 (germline): KGHSH, LQKENI. V was clipped by 4 bases and J by 5 bases; unmatched bases: 2. The CDR3 totals 15 residues. CDR3 in DNA: TGTGCCAGCTCACTAGGACTAGCGGGGACCGGGGAGCTGTTTTTT. Translated, it gives CASSLGLAGTGELFF. The whole variable domain, filled in from reference TRBV18 and TRBJ2-2, reads NAGVMQNPRHLVRRRGQEARLRCSPMKGHSHVYWYRQLPEEGLKFMVYLQKENIIDESGMPKERFSAEFPKEGPSILRIQQVVRGDSAAYFCASSLGLAGTGELFFGEGSRLTVL.

V is TRBV18 and J is TRBJ2-5; D gene unclear. V shed 2 bases and J shed 1 base, with 23 bases lying between them. The CDR3 runs to 19 residues. CDR1 is KGHSH, CDR2 LQKENI, per germline. The CDR3 reads CASSPSPTRVRKSQETQYF. In nucleotides, the CDR3 is TGTGCCAGCTCACCATCACCCACTCGGGTCCGCAAGAGCCAAGAGACCCAGTACTTC. The full variable domain, completed using reference TRBV18 and TRBJ2-5, is NAGVMQNPRHLVRRRGQEARLRCSPMKGHSHVYWYRQLPEEGLKFMVYLQKENIIDESGMPKERFSAEFPKEGPSILRIQQVVRGDSAAYFCASSPSPTRVRKSQETQYFGPGTRLLVL.

The V and J genes are TRBV24-1 and TRBJ2-3; 8 nucleotides line up with TRBD1. V gave up 2 bases and J gave up 2 bases; unmatched junction bases: 5. CDR1 is KGHDR and CDR2 is SFDVKD in the germline V gene. This CDR3 contains 16 residues. The CDR3 is CATSDWTGSSTDTQYF. DNA of the CDR3: TGTGCCACCAGTGATTGGACAGGGTCCTCCACAGATACGCAGTATTTT.

In DNA, the CDR3 is TGTGCCATCAGTGAGTCGTACAGGGTATACGAGCAGTACGTC. Translating gives CAISESYRVYEQYV. The V and J genes are TRBV10-3 and TRBJ2-7; a possible D gene is TRBD1 (6 bases). The V gene lost 0 bases and the J gene lost 4 bases, with 10 bases spanning the gap. Looked up from germline, CDR1 is ENHRY and CDR2 is SYGVKD. The CDR3 is 14 residues long.

The chain employs TRBV6-5 and TRBJ2-5, with D unclear. Germline V gene sequence: CDR1 MNHEY, CDR2 SVGAGI. The CDR3 contains 12 residues. V lost 0 bases to trimming and J lost 5 bases, with 4 bases between them. CDR3 sequence: CASSYSTETQYF. CDR3 DNA sequence: TGTGCCAGCAGTTACTCGACCGAGACCCAGTACTTC.

The chain uses TRBV6-5 and TRBJ1-6; 7 bases agree with TRBD1. With 0 bases clipped from V and 10 bases from J, the junction kept 6 bases outside the gene matches. Germline lookup yields CDR1 MNHEY and CDR2 SVGAGI. This CDR3 comprises 15 residues. The CDR3 loop reads CASSYSRQGSSPLHF. In nucleotides, the CDR3 is TGTGCCAGCAGTTACTCCCGACAGGGATCATCACCCCTCCACTTT.

V and J are TRBV7-6 and TRBJ2-1, with D unclear. Germline CDR1 and CDR2: SGHVS and FNYEAQ. V was trimmed by 2 bases and J by 0 bases, leaving 11 bases between them. The CDR3 sequence is 16 residues long. The CDR3: CASSLQVAPSYNEQFF. The CDR3 bases are TGTGCCAGCAGCTTACAAGTAGCTCCCTCCTACAATGAGCAGTTCTTC.

The J gene is TRBJ2-3, the V gene TRBV5-1; no reliable D call. The V gene's germline CDR1 is SGHRS and CDR2 YFSETQ. V lost 1 base, J lost 4 bases, and 7 bases lay in between. This CDR3 has 13 amino acids. CDR3 residues: CASSLTTSDTQYF. For the CDR3, the DNA is TGCGCCAGCAGCTTGACAACTTCAGATACGCAGTATTTT. Complete variable domain (other parts from reference TRBV5-1 and TRBJ2-3): KAGVTQTPRYLIKTRGQQVTLSCSPISGHRSVSWYQQTPGQGLQFLFEYFSETQRNKGNFPGRFSGRQFSNSRSEMNVSTLELGDSALYLCASSLTTSDTQYFGPGTRLTVL.

CDR3 region: CAISTAGSQETQYF. DNA for the CDR3: TGTGCCATCAGCACGGCGGGGTCTCAAGAGACCCAGTACTTC. The chain is built from TRBV10-3 and TRBJ2-5, with D perhaps TRBD2 (6 bases). CDR1 ENHRY and CDR2 SYGVKD come from the germline V gene. The V end was cut by 6 bases, the J end by 2 bases, with 13 bases between. The CDR3 has 14 residues.